These 26 T cell receptor beta chains were all obtained from the same sample, sequenced in a study of glioma-infiltrating T cells. TCR alpha and beta CDR3 regions were amplified from RNA using iRepertoire nested multiplex PCR. One entry per CDR3 protein, called by TCRdb with MiXCR from the multiplex PCR reads. The data show some 180,000 distinct CDR3 sequences, around 30% seen once. Sequenced material: glioma tissue, nonneoplastic brain tissue, or PBMCs (not recorded which). These receptor sequences come from a human donor with low-grade glioma or glioblastoma, undergoing nonglioma brain surgery, or in good health (not recorded which).

This sequence joins TRBV7-9 and TRBJ2-2; D gene unclear. The V and J ends lost 6 bases and 2 bases respectively, with 4 bases between them. The length of the CDR3 is 12 residues. Germline-derived CDR1 and CDR2 are SEHNR and FQNEAQ (reference sequence). DNA of the CDR3: TGTGCCAGCAGACCAAACACCGGGGAGCTGTTTTTT. Its translation is CASRPNTGELFF.

This clonotype has just one count. The V call is TRBV27, the J call TRBJ2-7; TRBD2 aligns across 12 bases. The V gene's germline CDR1 is MNHEY and CDR2 SMNVEV (reference sequence). Germline trimming cut 3 bases from V and 3 bases from J; bases unmatched to any gene: 9. CDR3 length equals 17 residues. The chain's CDR3 is CASSLGQTSGSIYEQYF. The DNA for the CDR3 is TGTGCCAGCAGTTTGGGGCAGACTAGCGGGAGTATCTACGAGCAGTACTTC.

Many counts were recorded for this clonotype. V is TRBV5-4 and J is TRBJ2-7; 8 bases are a match to TRBD2. There are 14 residues in the CDR3. With V trimmed by 5 bases and J by 0 bases, 4 bases remained unmatched. Germline loops: CDR1 SGHNT, CDR2 YYREEE (reference sequence). The CDR3 region is CASRLTSGSYEQYF. The CDR3 DNA reads TGTGCCAGCAGGTTAACTAGCGGCTCCTACGAGCAGTACTTC.

The table lists this clonotype with many counts. This chain joins TRBV5-4 and TRBJ2-5, with 14 bases that match TRBD2. V shed 0 bases, J shed 4 bases, and the junction held 5 bases outside the gene matches. Germline lookup yields CDR1 SGHNT and CDR2 YYREEE (reference sequence). The CDR3 runs to 17 residues. This CDR3 reads CASSLGLAGGPTETQYF. DNA of the CDR3: TGTGCCAGCAGCTTGGGACTAGCGGGAGGGCCGACAGAGACCCAGTACTTC.

V is TRBV5-1 and J is TRBJ2-1; D is perhaps TRBD2 (5 bases). Per the germline V gene, CDR1 is SGHRS and CDR2 is YFSETQ. V was shortened by 2 bases and J by 1 base, with 10 bases between the two germline ends. This CDR3 comprises 15 residues. Here the CDR3 reads CASSFLSGSYNEQFF. CDR3 DNA sequence: TGCGCCAGCAGCTTTTTATCGGGGTCCTACAATGAGCAGTTCTTC.

This clonotype was recorded many times. The chain combines TRBV5-4 with TRBJ2-7, with D possibly TRBD1 on 7 matching bases. This CDR3 spans 16 amino acids. V lost 4 bases and J lost 0, with 17 bases in between. Germline loops: CDR1 SGHNT, CDR2 YYREEE (reference sequence). CDR3 DNA sequence: TGTGCCAGCAGCCCAGGGGGGAGCGTCAGCTCCTACGAGCAGTACTTC. It encodes CASSPGGSVSSYEQYF.

On this clonotype itself: Without the conserved terminal phenylalanine or tryptophan, this CDR3 likely stems from a read error. The limits of the CDR3 on the DNA are not certain, so only TCRdb's listed CDR3 is given. The chain is built from TRBV27 and TRBJ1-1. CDR1 and CDR2 (germline): MNHEY, SMNVEV (reference sequence). The CDR3 is 18 residues long, ends included. CDR3 sequence reads: CASRGKKGGAGIVAEAVV.

This clonotype occurred many times. This sequence joins TRBV7-9 and TRBJ1-2; D is ambiguous. The CDR3 consists of 14 residues. V was trimmed by 1 base and J by 6 bases, leaving 12 bases between them. Germline-derived CDR1 and CDR2 are SEHNR and FQNEAQ (reference sequence). The CDR3 region is CASSLVDSGNGYTF. CDR3 coding DNA: TGTGCCAGCAGCTTAGTGGACTCTGGAAATGGCTACACCTTC.

At least ten counts were recorded for this clonotype. This chain uses TRBV25-1 with TRBJ2-7; TRBD2 might be the D (6 bases). This CDR3 comprises 14 residues. Trimming took 0 bases from V and 5 from J, leaving 11 bases between them. Germline loops: CDR1 MGHDK, CDR2 SYGVNS. The CDR3 is CASSEYGGKNEQYF. CDR3 DNA: TGTGCCAGCAGTGAATATGGGGGGAAGAACGAGCAGTACTTC.

This clonotype was seen only a few times. CDR3 DNA: TGTGCCAGCAGATCTGGGACTAGTAGGACCAATGAGCAGTTCTTC. Its translation: CASRSGTSRTNEQFF. The chain uses TRBV5-4 and TRBJ2-1; 8 positions agree with TRBD2. Germline V gene sequence: CDR1 SGHNT, CDR2 YYREEE (reference sequence). The CDR3 is 15 residues long. V shed 5 bases and J 6 bases; nucleotides not matched to a gene: 10.

This clonotype was picked up many times. The chain has TRBV7-9 and TRBJ2-3; D ambiguous. Trimming removed 2 bases at V and 2 bases at J, with 8 bases between. CDR1 is SEHNR, CDR2 FQNEAQ, per germline (reference sequence). The CDR3 has 14 residues. The CDR3 DNA reads TGTGCCAGCAGCTTATTAGGGTTCACAGATACGCAGTATTTT. It codes for CASSLLGFTDTQYF.

Details on this clonotype: This sequence may be a read error, since a much larger clone differs from it by one base. The chain links TRBV6-2 or TRBV6-3 to TRBJ2-1, with D possibly being TRBD2 (6 bases). The V end lost 10 bases, the J end lost 8 bases, and 24 bases lay between the germline ends. The germline gives CDR1 MNHEY, CDR2 SVGEGT. This CDR3 comprises 15 residues. The CDR3 spells CAITKGKGREYEQFF. For the CDR3, the DNA is TGTGCCATCACCAAGGGCAAGGGACGGGAGTATGAGCAGTTCTTC.

This clonotype was observed many times. V usage is TRBV27 and J usage is TRBJ1-2; 9 bases line up with TRBD1. Germline V CDR1 and CDR2: MNHEY, SMNVEV (reference sequence). Unmatched junction bases numbered 8, after V lost 5 bases and J lost 7 bases. The CDR3 sequence is 14 residues long. The CDR3 loop is CASSQGQGYGGYTF. The CDR3 bases are TGTGCCAGCAGTCAGGGACAGGGCTATGGTGGCTACACCTTC.

This clonotype was counted at least ten times. The chain couples TRBV7-2 to TRBJ2-7; the D call may be TRBD1 or TRBD2 (5 bases each). V gave up 4 bases and J gave up 1 base, with 20 bases separating them. Germline CDR1 is SGHTA and CDR2 is FQGNSA. The CDR3 runs 17 residues. The CDR3 region has the DNA TGTGCCAGCAGCTCCCAGAAAGGGACCTGGGGATCCTACGAGCAGTACTTC. Encoded protein: CASSSQKGTWGSYEQYF. The full variable domain, completed using reference TRBV7-2 and TRBJ2-7, is GAGVSQSPSNKVTEKGKDVELRCDPISGHTALYWYRQSLGQGLEFLIYFQGNSAPDKSGLPSDRFSAERTGGSVSTLTIQRTQQEDSAVYLCASSSQKGTWGSYEQYFGPGTRLTVT.

As regards this clonotype: At one boundary the junction diverges from the germline segment, which might be a read error. The chain is built from TRBV10-3 and TRBJ2-1, with 8 positions matching TRBD2. The V gene's germline CDR1 is ENHRY and CDR2 SYGVKD. The length of the CDR3 is 20 residues. CDR3 nucleotide sequence: TGTGCCATCAGTGACCTGACCGGGAGGGAAAATACGAGACCTTACAATGAGCAGTCCTTC. It translates to CAISDLTGRENTRPYNEQSF.

This clonotype has a handful of counts. The chain couples TRBV19 to TRBJ2-3; 7 bases line up with TRBD2. Germline assignment: CDR1 LNHDA and CDR2 SQIVND (reference sequence). The junction had 10 bases not matched to a gene; V was cut back by 6 bases and J by 1 base. CDR3 length: 16 residues. CDR3 DNA sequence: TGTGCCAGTAGGAGGGAGGGAGATGGCCGCACAGATACGCAGTATTTT. Its protein is CASRREGDGRTDTQYF.

This clonotype showed up many times. V usage is TRBV7-2 and J usage is TRBJ2-7; no clear D. Trimming shortened V by 5 bases and J by 2 bases, and 10 bases separated the two germline ends. The CDR3 is 13 amino acids. Germline assignment: CDR1 SGHTA and CDR2 FQGNSA. The CDR3 DNA reads TGTGCCAGCAGCCGGATGGGTACCTACGAGCAGTACTTC. This gives the protein CASSRMGTYEQYF.

This clonotype was seen at least ten times. J is TRBJ1-4 and V is TRBV27; no clear D gene. The germline CDR1 and CDR2 sequences are MNHEY and SMNVEV (reference sequence). CDR3 length: 13 residues. V lost 3 bases, J lost 8 bases, and 10 bases lay in between. CDR3 sequence (DNA): TGTGCCAGCAGTTTTCAAGGGTACGAAAAACTGTTTTTT. Its protein product is CASSFQGYEKLFF.

This chain uses TRBV7-9 with TRBJ2-2; D uncertain. Trimming removed 1 base from V and 2 bases from J, with 5 bases in between. The CDR3 covers 14 residues. The germline V gene encodes CDR1 SEHNR and CDR2 FQNEAQ (reference sequence). CDR3 in amino acids: CASSLVDNTGELFF. As DNA, the CDR3 is TGTGCCAGCAGCTTAGTGGACAACACCGGGGAGCTGTTTTTT.

This clonotype was seen many times. The rearrangement links TRBV19 to TRBJ2-6, with D unclear. The V gene's germline CDR1 is LNHDA and CDR2 SQIVND (reference sequence). The CDR3 is 16 amino acids. V dropped 7 bases and J dropped 0 bases, with 13 bases sitting between them. As DNA, the CDR3 is TGTGCCAGTACAGGCAGGTTCAGCTCTGGGGCCAACGTCCTGACTTTC. It codes for CASTGRFSSGANVLTF.

With respect to this clonotype: One end of the junction varies from germline; a read error may be responsible. The V call is TRBV7-2, the J call TRBJ2-2; TRBD2 matches 8 bases. CDR1 is SGHTA, CDR2 FQGNSA, per germline. The CDR3 consists of 12 residues. The CDR3 sequence is CASTTTGGEMFF. In nucleotides, the CDR3 is TGTGCCAGCACCACGACGGGAGGGGAGATGTTTTTT.

The J gene is TRBJ2-7, the V gene TRBV10-3, with a weak D call TRBD2 (6 bases). The CDR3 is made up of 16 amino acids. The V gene's germline CDR1 is ENHRY and CDR2 SYGVKD. Trimming shortened V by 0 bases and J by 1 base, and 13 bases separated the two germline ends. The CDR3 loop reads CAISESGGYPSYEQYF. CDR3 DNA: TGTGCCATCAGTGAGTCAGGAGGGTACCCATCCTACGAGCAGTACTTC.

The genes are TRBV6-1 and TRBJ2-1, with D possibly being TRBD2 (5 bases). Germline CDR1 and CDR2: MNHNS and SASEGT. Deletions cut 6 bases from V and 14 bases from J, with 14 bases between. The CDR3 totals 11 residues. Written as DNA, the CDR3 is TGTGCCAGCAGCCGGGGAGATAAGGAGTTCTTC. It is translated as CASSRGDKEFF.

A remark on this clonotype: A junction end diverges from the germline sequence, so it may reflect a read error. The V and J genes are TRBV20-1 and TRBJ2-3, with unresolved D. This CDR3 spans 13 amino acids. Germline CDR1 DFQATT, CDR2 SNEGSKA (reference sequence). The CDR3 sequence: CSAQNLVTDTQYF. The CDR3 nucleotides read TGCAGTGCTCAGAATTTAGTCACAGATACTCAGTATTTT.

This clonotype was seen many times. V is TRBV7-8 and J is TRBJ2-1, with TRBD2 identical over 10 bases. Germline V gene lookup returns CDR1 SGHVS and CDR2 FQNEAQ. This CDR3 spans 18 amino acids. Trimming cost V 4 bases and J 9 bases; bases outside gene matches: 18. The CDR3: CASSSSPLSSGGGLEQFF. For the CDR3, the DNA is TGTGCCAGCAGCTCCTCCCCTCTAAGCAGCGGGGGGGGGCTTGAGCAGTTCTTC.

This clonotype has ten or more counts. The gene calls are TRBV5-4 and TRBJ2-1; the D is unclear. V gave up 2 bases and J gave up 5 bases, with 11 bases separating them. Germline CDR1 is SGHNT and CDR2 is YYREEE (reference sequence). The CDR3 loop spans 14 amino acids. CDR3 loop: CASSLEHVNNEQFF. The CDR3 coding sequence is TGTGCCAGCAGCTTAGAACACGTTAACAATGAGCAGTTCTTC.